Each of the 3 T cell receptor beta chains below was sequenced from the same sample in a study of blood T cell repertoires in COVID-19. Using immunoSEQ multiplex PCR, the repertoire was profiled, and TCRdb retains in-frame clones only, with some absent. The profile covers roughly 190,000 clones, with about four fifths appearing a single time and under 7.5% taken by the ten largest. Sequenced sample: peripheral blood. These receptors came from a woman in her thirties or forties with acute or convalescent COVID-19.

The rearrangement uses TRBV6-5 and TRBJ1-2, with a possible D match to TRBD1 (6 bases). CDR3 length: 14 residues. V was shortened by 2 bases and J by 4 bases, with 11 bases between the two germline ends. Germline assignment: CDR1 MNHEY and CDR2 SVGAGI. CDR3 in amino acids: CASSYKDRSYGYTF. Here the CDR3 DNA reads TGTGCCAGCAGTTACAAGGACAGATCCTATGGCTACACCTTC.

The chain joins TRBV25-1 to TRBJ2-5; D possibly corresponds to TRBD2 (6 bases). The CDR3 sequence is 16 residues long. Deletions cut 2 bases from V and 0 bases from J, with 13 bases between. Germline CDR1 and CDR2: MGHDK and SYGVNS. CDR3 residues: CASSEGRGGYQETQYF. CDR3 in DNA: TGTGCCAGCAGTGAAGGGCGGGGCGGGTACCAAGAGACCCAGTACTTC.

This chain links TRBV23-1 with TRBJ2-5; D is unresolved. TRBV23-1 is treated as an ORF (open reading frame) with a function not yet certain. Trimming shortened V by 0 bases and J by 2 bases, and 4 bases separated the two germline ends. The CDR3 runs to 13 residues. The CDR3 nucleotides are TGCGCCAGCAGTCAATCGGCACAAGAGACCCAGTACTTC. Amino acids: CASSQSAQETQYF.